This is a list of T cell receptor beta chains from one sample in a study of blood T cell repertoires in COVID-19. TCRdb's copy holds only in-frame clones and misses some; the assay was immunoSEQ multiplex PCR. The sample holds 150,000 to 200,000 clones; about 86% are singletons and the top ten take roughly 20%. Input material: peripheral blood. Receptors were obtained from a woman older than 75 with acute or convalescent COVID-19. The conserved cysteine and the conserved F or W are not part of the CDR3 here. D genes are given only for firm matches. Part of the rows lack a size; the others show once, few, many or a class for expanded clones.

>NA|TRBV6-2/TRBV6-3|TRBJ1-2|NA
ASSYPYGYT
>TRBD1|TRBV5-4|TRBJ1-2|NA
ASSFRDRGYGYT
>TRBD1|TRBV28|TRBJ2-1|few
ASMGQGVHEQF
>TRBD2|TRBV7-9|TRBJ2-3|large
ASSLALGREGADTQY
>NA|TRBV14|TRBJ2-3|NA
ASSPEVAFHTDTQY
>NA|TRBV20-1|TRBJ1-5|few
SASLSSNQPQH
>TRBD1|TRBV13|TRBJ1-4|few
ASSPGTGRGKLF
>TRBD1|TRBV7-3|TRBJ1-3|NA
ASSLTGQSSGNTIY
>TRBD1|TRBV10-3|TRBJ1-5|NA
AISESGQSHPQH
>TRBD2|TRBV7-9|TRBJ2-7|NA
ASSHGLADSYEQY
>TRBD1|TRBV3-1/TRBV3-2|TRBJ2-7|few
ASSHTGAGYEQY
>NA|TRBV7-9|TRBJ2-3|NA
ASSLGQTDTQY
>NA|TRBV2|TRBJ1-4|NA
ASSEGLQGNEKLF
>NA|TRBV6-1|TRBJ1-2|NA
ASSEALAAGYT
>NA|TRBV5-1|TRBJ2-5|NA
ASSLGRFQETQY
>NA|TRBV3-1/TRBV3-2|TRBJ2-1|NA
ASSLPGQNNEQF
>TRBD1|TRBV6-5|TRBJ2-5|NA
ASSYAGTGVLETQY
>TRBD1|TRBV27|TRBJ1-2|once
ASRFSDRVRHSSNYGYT
>TRBD2|TRBV18|TRBJ2-3|NA
ASNPGGEGTDTQY
>NA|TRBV6-2/TRBV6-3|TRBJ2-5|NA
ASSYGLQETQY
>TRBD2|TRBV5-4|TRBJ2-7|NA
ASSLASGLAGSHEQY
>TRBD1|TRBV28|TRBJ1-2|NA
ASSPPTGDRGPNYGYT
>NA|TRBV5-4|TRBJ2-1|few
ASSMDSRTYNEQF
>TRBD1|TRBV5-5|TRBJ2-5|once
ASSLEIGQGIYGETQY
>TRBD1|TRBV30|TRBJ1-6|NA
AWSVPWGQGASSPLH